Listed here is a single T cell receptor beta chain. The trim removed 5 bases at V and 7 bases at J, leaving 7 bases unmatched. This CDR3 spans 14 amino acids. The V gene's germline CDR1 is WSHSY and CDR2 SAAADI. This sample was included in a study of blood T cell repertoires in COVID-19. Study processing details: Reference gene primer amplification gave estimated nucleated cell counts. Sequenced by immunoSEQ multiplex PCR; TCRdb stores in-frame clones only, minus some. That table supplies the V and J calls and clone size; D and trimming were determined from the DNA. The table lists approximately 75,000 clones, over 60% of them singletons.

The specimen was peripheral blood. J is TRBJ1-5 and V is TRBV10-2, with 8 bases fitting TRBD1. This receptor was obtained from a woman older than 75 with active or convalescent COVID-19. Here the CDR3 DNA reads TGCGCCAGCAGTACGGACAGGGTAAGACAGCCCCAGCATTTT. Translated: CASSTDRVRQPQHF.